These 2 T cell receptor beta chains share one sample of origin, sequenced in a study of beta chain features in type 1 diabetes. Broader study findings: Significant though moderate, a shortening of TCRB CDR3s appeared in all four CD4+ subsets of Type 1 diabetes patients.

No antigen is known for these receptors. Of the isolated RNA, all was reverse transcribed, and so the sequenced material was expressed TCRB transcripts. The protocol was immunoSEQ multiplex PCR, while the TCRdb copy is restricted to in-frame clones and leaves out a portion. The sample contains over 300,000 clones, over 7% of which appear only once. The sequencing input was central memory CD4+ T cells from blood. The receptors were gathered from a man under 40 with type 1 diabetes.

The chain employs TRBV5-1 and TRBJ2-5; 8 nucleotides match TRBD1. The germline gives CDR1 SGHRS, CDR2 YFSETQ. V shed 5 bases and J 3 bases; nucleotides not matched to a gene: 6. CDR3 length equals 14 residues. This chain's CDR3 is CASSSDRAEETQYF. The CDR3, as DNA: TGCGCCAGCAGTTCGGACAGGGCTGAAGAGACCCAGTACTTC.

Only a few counts were recorded for this clone. The junction shows a germline mismatch at one end, possibly a read error. The chain joins TRBV2 to TRBJ1-2, with D unresolved. The CDR3 consists of 9 residues. Germline values: CDR1 SNHLY, CDR2 FYNNEI. The CDR3 loop reads CASSEGHDF. CDR3 DNA sequence: TGTGCCAGCAGTGAGGGCCATGACTTC.